The subject of this entry is one TCR beta chain. Other DNA sequences in this sample translate to the same CDR3. Sequencing used immunoSEQ multiplex PCR; TCRdb keeps in-frame clones, though not all of them. The sample has almost 400,000 clones, approximately 89% seen once. Germline lookup yields CDR1 SGDLS and CDR2 YYNGEE. V shed 0 bases and J 11 bases; nucleotides not matched to a gene: 6. The CDR3 consists of 13 residues. These data are taken from a study of blood T cell repertoires in COVID-19. Study-level background: Some COVID-19 samples were acute and others convalescent; all came from the United States, Italy and Spain.

Cohort 3 recovered donors had two negative PCRs, clearance, or symptom resolution. Material: PBMCs or T cells enriched from blood (not recorded which). The rearrangement joins TRBV9 to TRBJ1-1; 8 bases map to TRBD1. This TCR came from a woman aged 25 to 45 who had recovered from COVID-19. The CDR3 is CASSVGGQGRAFF. CDR3 bases: TGTGCCAGCAGCGTAGGAGGACAGGGTCGGGCTTTCTTT. Based on the CDR3 plus reference TRBV9 and TRBJ1-1, the full variable domain is DSGVTQTPKHLITATGQRVTLRCSPRSGDLSVYWYQQSLDQGLQFLIQYYNGEERAKGNILERFSAQQFPDLHSELNLSSLELGDSALYFCASSVGGQGRAFFGQGTRLTVV.